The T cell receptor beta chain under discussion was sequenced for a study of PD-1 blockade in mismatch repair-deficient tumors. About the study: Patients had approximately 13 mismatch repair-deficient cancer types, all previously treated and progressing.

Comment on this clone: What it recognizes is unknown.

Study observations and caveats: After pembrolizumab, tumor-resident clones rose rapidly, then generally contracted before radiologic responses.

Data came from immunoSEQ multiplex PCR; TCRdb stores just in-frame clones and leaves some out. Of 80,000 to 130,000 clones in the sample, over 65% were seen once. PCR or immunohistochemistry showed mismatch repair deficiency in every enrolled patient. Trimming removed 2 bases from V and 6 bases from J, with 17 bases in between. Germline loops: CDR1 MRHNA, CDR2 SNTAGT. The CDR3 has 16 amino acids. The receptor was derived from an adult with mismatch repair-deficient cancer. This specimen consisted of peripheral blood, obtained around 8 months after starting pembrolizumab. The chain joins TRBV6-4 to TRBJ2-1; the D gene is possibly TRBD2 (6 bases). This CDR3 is CASSDKSGVPFNEQFF. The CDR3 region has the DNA TGTGCCAGCAGTGACAAATCGGGGGTACCTTTCAATGAGCAGTTCTTC.